This passage covers 18 T cell receptor beta chains from one sample sequenced in a study of blood T cell repertoires in COVID-19. The data were produced by immunoSEQ multiplex PCR, yet TCRdb's version contains in-frame clones alone and is incomplete. The table has a few hundred thousand clones, more than 85% seen once. Sample: peripheral blood. These TCRs come from a man aged 30 to 39 with acute or convalescent COVID-19.

This chain joins TRBV11-3 and TRBJ2-7; tentative D call: TRBD2 (5 bases). CDR1 SGHNT and CDR2 YENEEA come from the germline V gene. The CDR3 sequence is 13 residues long. Trimming pared 4 bases from V and 6 bases from J, leaving 13 bases between. The CDR3 region has the DNA TGTGCCAGCAGCTCCACGGAGGTTGGCGAGCAGTACTTC. It encodes CASSSTEVGEQYF. The full variable domain, with the rest looked up from reference TRBV11-3 and TRBJ2-7, is EAGVVQSPRYKIIEKKQPVAFWCNPISGHNTLYWYLQNLGQGPELLIRYENEEAVDDSQLPKDRFSAERLKGVDSTLKIQPAELGDSAVYLCASSSTEVGEQYFGPGTRLTVT.

V and J are TRBV5-6 and TRBJ1-2; possibly TRBD1 for D (5 bases). The V end was cut by 8 bases, the J end by 9 bases, with 14 bases between. CDR3 length: 11 amino acids. Germline CDR1 reads SGHDT; CDR2 reads YYEEEE. The CDR3 loop reads CASRGGASYTF. Written as DNA, the CDR3 is TGTGCCAGTCGCGGCGGGGCGAGCTACACCTTC.

The J gene is TRBJ2-2, the V gene TRBV5-4; 10 bases are a match to TRBD1. CDR1 and CDR2 from the germline V gene are SGHNT and YYREEE (reference sequence). Trimming cost V 4 bases and J 7 bases; bases outside gene matches: 7. This CDR3 region has 15 residues. The CDR3 spells CASSAGQGVGGELFF. As DNA, the CDR3 is TGTGCCAGCAGCGCCGGACAGGGGGTCGGCGGGGAGCTGTTTTTT.

The chain recombines TRBV9 with TRBJ1-2; unclear D gene. The CDR3 is 14 residues long. Trimming stripped 2 bases from V and 2 bases from J, with 10 bases between. The germline V gene encodes CDR1 SGDLS and CDR2 YYNGEE. The CDR3 sequence is CASSVGQSNYGYTF. CDR3 DNA: TGTGCCAGCAGCGTTGGGCAGTCCAACTATGGCTACACCTTC. The whole variable domain, remainder taken from reference TRBV9 and TRBJ1-2, is DSGVTQTPKHLITATGQRVTLRCSPRSGDLSVYWYQQSLDQGLQFLIQYYNGEERAKGNILERFSAQQFPDLHSELNLSSLELGDSALYFCASSVGQSNYGYTFGSGTRLTVV.

The chain combines TRBV7-9 with TRBJ2-1, with TRBD1 as a possible D gene (6 bases). V was shortened by 4 bases and J by 2 bases, with 15 bases between the two germline ends. CDR3 length: 16 amino acids. CDR1 and CDR2 from the germline V gene are SEHNR and FQNEAQ (reference sequence). The CDR3 bases are TGTGCCAGCAGCTCCCCGGACAGAAACCCCTACAATGAGCAGTTCTTC. This translates into CASSSPDRNPYNEQFF. Full variable domain (rest looked up from reference TRBV7-9 and TRBJ2-1): DTGVSQNPRHKITKRGQNVTFRCDPISEHNRLYWYRQTLGQGPEFLTYFQNEAQLEKSRLLSDRFSAERPKGSFSTLEIQRTEQGDSAMYLCASSSPDRNPYNEQFFGPGTRLTVL.

This chain connects TRBV5-5 to TRBJ2-1, with TRBD2 identical over 11 bases. Germline V CDR1 and CDR2: SGHKS, YYEKEE (reference sequence). This CDR3 has 17 residues. With V trimmed by 4 bases and J by 4 bases, 10 bases remained unmatched. CDR3 residues: CASSKDPGTSGYNEQFF. The CDR3 region has the DNA TGTGCCAGCAGCAAGGACCCCGGGACTAGCGGTTACAATGAGCAGTTCTTC.

CDR3 loop: CAWSVRSFNPGANVLTF. In DNA, the CDR3 is TGTGCCTGGAGTGTTAGATCCTTCAATCCTGGGGCCAACGTCCTGACTTTC. V is TRBV30 and J is TRBJ2-6, with no clear D. This CDR3 region has 17 residues. The germline V gene has CDR1 GTSNPN and CDR2 SVGIG (reference sequence). Trimming cost V 0 bases and J 2 bases, with 14 bases left between them.

The rearrangement links TRBV7-9 to TRBJ1-5, with 8 bases aligning to TRBD1. After removal of 3 bases from V and 7 bases from J, the junction contained 2 bases not matched to a gene. Germline V CDR1 and CDR2: SEHNR, FQNEAQ (reference sequence). The CDR3 is 13 residues long. DNA of the CDR3: TGTGCCAGCAGCTTTGGACAGGGACAGCCCCAGCATTTT. Encoded protein: CASSFGQGQPQHF. Together with reference TRBV7-9 and TRBJ1-5, the CDR3 gives the full variable domain: DTGVSQNPRHKITKRGQNVTFRCDPISEHNRLYWYRQTLGQGPEFLTYFQNEAQLEKSRLLSDRFSAERPKGSFSTLEIQRTEQGDSAMYLCASSFGQGQPQHFGDGTRLSIL.

The chain links TRBV9 to TRBJ2-1, with 13 bases aligning to TRBD2. CDR1 SGDLS and CDR2 YYNGEE come from the germline V gene. V gave up 1 base and J gave up 2 bases; unmatched junction bases: 0. The CDR3 is 16 amino acids. The CDR3 region has the DNA TGTGCCAGCAGCGTAACTAGCGGGGGGGCCTACAATGAGCAGTTCTTC. This gives the protein CASSVTSGGAYNEQFF.

This clone was found once. The chain has TRBV28 and TRBJ1-1; D gene unclear. Germline CDR1 and CDR2: MDHEN and SYDVKM. The V and J ends lost 3 bases and 3 bases respectively, with 14 bases between them. CDR3 length: 15 residues. CDR3 sequence: CASSFGQLSHTEAFF. The DNA of the CDR3 is TGTGCCAGCAGTTTTGGGCAGCTGTCTCACACTGAAGCTTTCTTT. The whole variable domain, remainder taken from reference TRBV28 and TRBJ1-1, is DVKVTQSSRYLVKRTGEKVFLECVQDMDHENMFWYRQDPGLGLRLIYFSYDVKMKEKGDIPEGYSVSREKKERFSLILESASTNQTSMYLCASSFGQLSHTEAFFGQGTRLTVV.

The chain has TRBV7-3 and TRBJ2-1, with 7 nucleotides matching TRBD2. Germline CDR1 is SGHTA and CDR2 is FQGTGA. The CDR3 totals 14 residues. J gave up 7 bases and V 2 bases, and 5 bases lay outside the gene matches. This CDR3 is CASSLSGRSNEQFF. CDR3 DNA: TGTGCCAGCAGCTTATCCGGGAGGTCAAATGAGCAGTTCTTC.

For this clone: Germline is not matched at one junction end, which may reflect a read error. This CDR3 is CASSLPDQETQYF. The CDR3 bases are TGTGCTAGCAGCTTACCAGACCAAGAGACCCAGTACTTC. This sequence joins TRBV7-7 and TRBJ2-5, with D hard to call. Germline CDR1 reads SSHAT; CDR2 reads FNYEAQ (reference sequence). The CDR3 contains 13 residues. Based on the CDR3 plus reference TRBV7-7 and TRBJ2-5, the full variable domain is GAGVSQSPRYKVTKRGQDVTLRCDPISSHATLYWYQQALGQGPEFLTYFNYEAQPDKSGLPSDRFSAERPEGSISTLTIQRTEQRDSAMYRCASSLPDQETQYFGPGTRLLVL.

The chain has TRBV6-5 and TRBJ2-5; 8 bases agree with TRBD1. Germline-derived CDR1 and CDR2 are MNHEY and SVGAGI. Germline trimming cut 6 bases from V and 4 bases from J; bases unmatched to any gene: 4. The CDR3 covers 13 residues. CDR3 in DNA: TGTGCCAGCAGAAGAGGACAGGGAGAGACCCAGTACTTC. Translating gives CASRRGQGETQYF.

The gene calls are TRBV27 and TRBJ2-1; D call uncertain. Trimming took off 6 bases at V and 5 bases at J, with 8 bases between the two ends. CDR3 length equals 12 residues. Germline CDR1 reads MNHEY; CDR2 reads SMNVEV (reference sequence). CDR3 coding DNA: TGTGCCAGCAGGGAACGGGACAATGAGCAGTTCTTC. Amino acid sequence: CASRERDNEQFF.

The chain recombines TRBV5-1 with TRBJ1-2; TRBD1 is a possible D gene (6 bases). Germline values: CDR1 SGHRS, CDR2 YFSETQ. The V end lost 0 bases, the J end lost 4 bases, and 16 bases lay between the germline ends. CDR3 length equals 16 residues. CDR3 protein: CASSLEGVGAAYGYTF. CDR3 nucleotides: TGCGCCAGCAGCTTGGAGGGGGTCGGGGCTGCCTATGGCTACACCTTC.

The chain uses TRBV29-1 and TRBJ2-7; D is unclear. The germline gives CDR1 SQVTM, CDR2 ANQGSEA. This CDR3 has 15 residues. V gave up 1 base and J gave up 1 base, with 14 bases separating them. CDR3 region: CSVEAPLQNSYEQYF. The CDR3 region has the DNA TGCAGCGTTGAAGCCCCGCTCCAGAATTCCTACGAGCAGTACTTC.

The V and J genes are TRBV18 and TRBJ2-3; TRBD2 matches 10 bases. This CDR3 contains 16 residues. J gave up 5 bases and V 2 bases, and 7 bases lay outside the gene matches. Germline V gene sequence: CDR1 KGHSH, CDR2 LQKENI. The CDR3 sequence: CASSPFPSGSLDTQYF. DNA of the CDR3: TGTGCCAGCTCACCATTCCCTAGCGGGAGCCTAGATACGCAGTATTTT.

The chain links TRBV18 to TRBJ1-2, with 12 positions matching TRBD1. The germline V gene encodes CDR1 KGHSH and CDR2 LQKENI. J lost 6 bases, V lost 3 bases, and 11 bases had no gene match. This CDR3 has 17 amino acids. CDR3 nucleotide sequence: TGTGCCAGCTCACCCTACAACCCGGGACAGGGGGCGGATGGCTACACCTTC. It codes for CASSPYNPGQGADGYTF.